The text below deals with one TCR beta chain. Antigen specificity is unknown. TCRbeta libraries were built with three rounds of nested PCR, modified from ARM-PCR. Each CDR3 protein is one row after TCRdb ran MiXCR on the multiplex PCR reads. This table has about 120,000 distinct CDR3 sequences, roughly 64% appearing once. The data were taken from a study of tumor and adjacent non-tumor tissue in lung cancer. As for the study in general: There were some 11 adenocarcinoma, a couple of squamous cell carcinoma and 1 small cell lung cancer cases. Samples averaged around 3.9 million productive TCRbeta reads each. Study-wide points: Tumor TCR diversity, when higher, was linked to shorter survival.

No cell sorting was done before RNA was extracted from the tissue. Chemotherapy-naive patients with new lung cancer underwent thoracic surgery in China, August–late 2014. The receptor comes from a man aged 25-40 years with non-small cell lung cancer. The material sequenced was lung tumor tissue.

CDR3 region: CASSLARGDLGEQFF. In DNA form, the CDR3 reads TGTGCCAGCAGCTTAGCTAGGGGGGACTTGGGCGAGCAGTTCTTC. This chain connects TRBV11-3 to TRBJ2-1; D possibly matches TRBD1 or TRBD2 (6 bases each). Germline CDR1 reads SGHNT; CDR2 reads YENEEA. CDR3 length: 15 residues. Trimming cost V 1 base and J 10 bases, with 17 bases left between them.